Sequencing of this T cell receptor beta chain was carried out in a study of metastatic and nonmetastatic thyroid tumors. Looking at the study overall: Comparison of repertoires was carried out across blood and tumor or nodule tissue from malignant and benign thyroid patients. Study-wide findings and caveats: Significantly higher TCR beta diversity was reportedly seen in malignant thyroid tumors than benign nodules, in blood and tumor.

Germline V CDR1 and CDR2: MNHNS, SASEGT. Trimming took off 3 bases at V and 0 bases at J, with 11 bases between the two ends. The CDR3 is 15 amino acids. Authors' methods: It was from CDR3 differences across clinicopathological groups that a distant-metastasis classifier for papillary thyroid cancer was built. TCRdb ran MiXCR on the PCR reads. TCRdb, not the original authors, processed these V and J calls. Among several thousand clones listed, about 15% were seen once. No patient received treatment before thyroid surgery. By sample fraction, this clone is medium-sized. Its antigen is currently unknown. The rearrangement links TRBV6-1 to TRBJ1-1; D is unresolved. Sequenced material: blood. The sequence derives from a female donor with papillary thyroid cancer or a benign thyroid nodule (not recorded which). Some clones in this sample may be carry-over from other donors' samples. CDR3 residues: CASSEGGSMNTEAFF. The CDR3 coding sequence is TGTGCCAGCAGTGAGGGCGGATCCATGAACACTGAAGCTTTCTTT.